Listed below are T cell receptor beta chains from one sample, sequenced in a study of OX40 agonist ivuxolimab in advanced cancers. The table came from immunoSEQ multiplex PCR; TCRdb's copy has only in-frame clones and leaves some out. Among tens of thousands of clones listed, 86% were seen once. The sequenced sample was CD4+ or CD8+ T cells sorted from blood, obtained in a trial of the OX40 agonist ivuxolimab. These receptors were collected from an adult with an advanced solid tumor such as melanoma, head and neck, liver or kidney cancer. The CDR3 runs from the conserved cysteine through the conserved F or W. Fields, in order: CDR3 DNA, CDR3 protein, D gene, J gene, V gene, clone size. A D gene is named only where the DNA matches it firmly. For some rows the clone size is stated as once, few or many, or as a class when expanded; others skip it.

DNA: TGTGCCAGCAGCTTATCGCCGGCTAGCACAGATACGCAGTATTTT
CDR3: CASSLSPASTDTQYF
D: -
J: TRBJ2-3
V: TRBV11-1
size: once

DNA: TGCGCCAGCAGCAGCTGGACGGGGGATGAGCAGTTCTTC
CDR3: CASSSWTGDEQFF
D: -
J: TRBJ2-1
V: TRBV5-1
size: -

DNA: TGTGCCAGCAGCTCGGACAGGCCCCATGGCTACACCTTC
CDR3: CASSSDRPHGYTF
D: TRBD1
J: TRBJ1-2
V: TRBV28
size: -

DNA: -
CDR3: CAWGVGTGSLTF
D: -
J: TRBJ1-2
V: TRBV30
size: -

DNA: TGTGCTAGTGGTTTGGATCAGGGGTCCGAGCAGTACTTC
CDR3: CASGLDQGSEQYF
D: -
J: TRBJ2-7
V: TRBV12-5
size: -

DNA: TGCGCCAGCAGCTTGGATCCAATTTACGAGCAGTACTTC
CDR3: CASSLDPIYEQYF
D: -
J: TRBJ2-7
V: TRBV5-1
size: once

DNA: TGTGCCAGCAGGTATAGAGTGGAGGGCACAGATACGCAGTATTTT
CDR3: CASRYRVEGTDTQYF
D: -
J: TRBJ2-3
V: TRBV28
size: -

DNA: TGTGCCAGCAGCTTGGGGGCCCAGGGGACTGAAGCTTTCTTT
CDR3: CASSLGAQGTEAFF
D: -
J: TRBJ1-1
V: TRBV5-8
size: -

DNA: TGCAGCGTTGATCCTTGGGGACCGGGACAGGGGTACTCTAAACTGTTTTTT
CDR3: CSVDPWGPGQGYSKLFF
D: TRBD1
J: TRBJ1-4
V: TRBV29-1
size: -

DNA: TGTGCCAGCAGTGAAGCGAGTATGCCCACTGAAGCTTTCTTT
CDR3: CASSEASMPTEAFF
D: -
J: TRBJ1-1
V: TRBV2
size: -

DNA: TGTGCCATCAGTGAAGGCGGATATAGCAATCAGCCCCAGCATTTT
CDR3: CAISEGGYSNQPQHF
D: -
J: TRBJ1-5
V: TRBV10-3
size: -

DNA: TGTGCCAGCAGCTTGGAGACAAATTCACCCCTCCACTTT
CDR3: CASSLETNSPLHF
D: -
J: TRBJ1-6
V: TRBV7-9
size: -

DNA: TGTGCCAGCAGCTCCACAGTTAGCAATCAGCCCCAGCATTTT
CDR3: CASSSTVSNQPQHF
D: -
J: TRBJ1-5
V: TRBV13
size: -

DNA: TGTGCCAGCGGACAGGGTGGTCAGCCCCAGCATTTT
CDR3: CASGQGGQPQHF
D: TRBD1
J: TRBJ1-5
V: TRBV7-2
size: few

DNA: TGCGCCAGCAGCCACGTGGACGCCGGGGAGCTGTTTTTT
CDR3: CASSHVDAGELFF
D: -
J: TRBJ2-2
V: TRBV4-3
size: -

DNA: TGTGCCAGCAGCAATCCCTCGACAGGGGTCGGGACTGAAGCTTTCTTT
CDR3: CASSNPSTGVGTEAFF
D: TRBD1
J: TRBJ1-1
V: TRBV28
size: -

DNA: TGTGCCAGCAGTGACGGACAGTCTAAAGAGACCCAGTACTTC
CDR3: CASSDGQSKETQYF
D: -
J: TRBJ2-5
V: TRBV6-4
size: once

DNA: TGTGCCAGCTCACCAAGTGGACAGGGAGAGGCGAACTATGGCTACACCTTC
CDR3: CASSPSGQGEANYGYTF
D: TRBD1
J: TRBJ1-2
V: TRBV18
size: few

DNA: TGTGCCAGCAGTGAGGAACAGGGACAGTACTTC
CDR3: CASSEEQGQYF
D: -
J: TRBJ2-7
V: TRBV2
size: -

DNA: TGTGCCAGCAGGGCTGGGGGATCTAGTCGTGGCTACACCTTC
CDR3: CASRAGGSSRGYTF
D: -
J: TRBJ1-2
V: TRBV6-5
size: few

DNA: TGTGCCAGCAGCTCGTGGACAGGGGCGGGGAGCAATCAGCCCCAGCATTTT
CDR3: CASSSWTGAGSNQPQHF
D: TRBD1
J: TRBJ1-5
V: TRBV7-2
size: -

DNA: TGTGCCAGCAGTCCCAGCCGGGGGACCTACAATGAGCAGTTCTTC
CDR3: CASSPSRGTYNEQFF
D: -
J: TRBJ2-1
V: TRBV28
size: -

DNA: TGCGCCAGCAGCCAAGATTACAGGGCCTACAATGAGCAGTTCTTC
CDR3: CASSQDYRAYNEQFF
D: -
J: TRBJ2-1
V: TRBV4-1
size: -

DNA: TGTGCCAGCAGCCCGGGACTAGTCCAAGAGACCCAGTACTTC
CDR3: CASSPGLVQETQYF
D: TRBD2
J: TRBJ2-5
V: TRBV7-3
size: -

DNA: TGTGCCAGCAGCAGTGGACTCACGTATGAGCAGTTCTTC
CDR3: CASSSGLTYEQFF
D: -
J: TRBJ2-1
V: TRBV4-2
size: once

DNA: TGTGCTAGCAGCCTCACCGGGACTAGCGGGTGGAATGAGCAGTTCTTC
CDR3: CASSLTGTSGWNEQFF
D: TRBD2
J: TRBJ2-1
V: TRBV7-7
size: -

DNA: TGTGCCAGCAGCCGCCTGACAGGGCGGGGGGACTACACCTTC
CDR3: CASSRLTGRGDYTF
D: TRBD1
J: TRBJ1-2
V: TRBV14
size: -

DNA: TGTGCCAGCAGCCCTATGACAGGAGTGAGATCACCCCTCCACTTT
CDR3: CASSPMTGVRSPLHF
D: -
J: TRBJ1-6
V: TRBV11-3
size: -

DNA: TGTGCCAGCTCACCCCAGCGGGACAACCTTGTGGGCGCGCAGTATTTT
CDR3: CASSPQRDNLVGAQYF
D: -
J: TRBJ2-3
V: TRBV18
size: -

DNA: TGTGCCAGCAGCTTAGACGCAGCTAGGGGGCTAGAGACCCAGTACTTC
CDR3: CASSLDAARGLETQYF
D: TRBD1
J: TRBJ2-5
V: TRBV11-3
size: -

DNA: TGTGCCAGCAGCGTAGTTGGTGGGGTCGGAGAGACCCAGTACTTC
CDR3: CASSVVGGVGETQYF
D: -
J: TRBJ2-5
V: TRBV9
size: -